In this sample, the clone carrying this TCR beta chain turned up a few times. The target antigen is unknown. The CDR3 contains 15 residues. The J segment lost 7 bases and the V segment lost 6 bases, leaving 10 bases of the junction unmatched. Germline V gene data show CDR1 as LNHDA and CDR2 as SQIVND (reference sequence). This record comes from a study of T cell responses to AZD1222 COVID-19 vaccine. The protocol was immunoSEQ multiplex PCR, while the TCRdb copy is restricted to in-frame clones and leaves out a portion. The repertoire includes over 150,000 clones, roughly 87% of them detected once, and 2.6% sits in the top ten. Study-level results: Seropositivity was recorded at baseline in only a handful of AZD1222 recipients.

The material sequenced was peripheral blood, taken on day 0 of AZD1222 vaccination. This TCR derives from an adult in good health. The rearrangement joins TRBV19 to TRBJ1-5; 9 bases match TRBD1. CDR3 bases: TGTGCCAGTAGCCCCCGGGACAGGGAAATCCAGCCCCAGCATTTT. Translating it yields CASSPRDREIQPQHF.